The clone carrying this TCR beta chain was detected a few times. The data are from a study of cytomegalovirus exposure and HLA in healthy donors. As for the study in general: About 85 million unique TCRs from HLA-typed donors were held in an early release of data.

This PCR relied on a set of 60 Vbeta primers and 13 Jbeta primers. The data were produced by immunoSEQ multiplex PCR, yet TCRdb's version contains in-frame clones alone and is incomplete. The sample has 150,000 to 200,000 clones; approximately 85% are singletons. The sample consisted of PBMCs. This TCR was recovered from a woman in her fifties or sixties in good health and CMV-seronegative.

The CDR3 DNA reads as TGTGCCACCCGGTGGCGCGGGAGGGAATCCTACGAGCAGTACTTC. This translates into CATRWRGRESYEQYF. This chain uses TRBV6-1 with TRBJ2-7; TRBD2 agrees at 9 bases. V trimming: 10 bases; J trimming: 1 base; junction bases outside the gene matches: 11. Germline lookup yields CDR1 MNHNS and CDR2 SASEGT. The CDR3 runs to 15 residues.